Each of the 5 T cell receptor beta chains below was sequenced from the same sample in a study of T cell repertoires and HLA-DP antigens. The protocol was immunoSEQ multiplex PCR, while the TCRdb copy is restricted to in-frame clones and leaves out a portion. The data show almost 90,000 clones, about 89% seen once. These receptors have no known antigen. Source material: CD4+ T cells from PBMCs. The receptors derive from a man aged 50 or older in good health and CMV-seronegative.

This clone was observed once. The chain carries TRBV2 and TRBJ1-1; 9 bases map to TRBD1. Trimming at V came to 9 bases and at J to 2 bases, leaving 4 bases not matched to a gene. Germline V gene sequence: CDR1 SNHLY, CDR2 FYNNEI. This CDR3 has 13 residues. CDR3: CARGTGRNTEAFF. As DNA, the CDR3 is TGTGCCAGGGGGACAGGGCGAAACACTGAAGCTTTCTTT.

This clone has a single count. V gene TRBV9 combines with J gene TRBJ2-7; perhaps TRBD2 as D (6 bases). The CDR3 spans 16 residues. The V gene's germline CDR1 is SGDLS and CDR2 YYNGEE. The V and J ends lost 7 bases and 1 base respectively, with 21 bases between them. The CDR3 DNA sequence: TGTGCCAGCGGACCCCCGGGGATGGGGACTTCCTACGAGCAGTACTTC. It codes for CASGPPGMGTSYEQYF. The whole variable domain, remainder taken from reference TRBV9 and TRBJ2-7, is DSGVTQTPKHLITATGQRVTLRCSPRSGDLSVYWYQQSLDQGLQFLIQYYNGEERAKGNILERFSAQQFPDLHSELNLSSLELGDSALYFCASGPPGMGTSYEQYFGPGTRLTVT.

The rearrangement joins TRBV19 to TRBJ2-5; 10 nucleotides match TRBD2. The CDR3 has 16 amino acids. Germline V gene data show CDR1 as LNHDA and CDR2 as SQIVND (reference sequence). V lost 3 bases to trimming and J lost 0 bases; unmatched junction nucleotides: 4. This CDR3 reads CASSMGLAGDQETQYF. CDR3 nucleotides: TGTGCCAGTAGTATGGGGCTAGCGGGGGACCAAGAGACCCAGTACTTC.

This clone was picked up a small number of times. The CDR3 nucleotides are TGTGCCAGCAGTCTTACAGGGGATAATTCACCCCTCCACTTT. Amino acid sequence: CASSLTGDNSPLHF. The V gene is TRBV6-6, the J gene TRBJ1-6; 7 bases align to TRBD1. The CDR3 loop spans 14 amino acids. Germline V gene data show CDR1 as MNHNY and CDR2 as SVGAGI (reference sequence). V lost 5 bases to trimming and J lost 5 bases; unmatched junction nucleotides: 3.

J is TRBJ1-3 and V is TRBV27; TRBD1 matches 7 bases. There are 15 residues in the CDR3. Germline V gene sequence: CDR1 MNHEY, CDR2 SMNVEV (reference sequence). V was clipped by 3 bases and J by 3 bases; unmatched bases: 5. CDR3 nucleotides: TGTGCCAGCAGTTTGACAGGGCTCGGTGGAAACACCATATATTTT. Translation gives CASSLTGLGGNTIYF.